The 26 T cell receptor beta chains presented below share a single source sample, sequenced in a study of T-cell memory formation after mild COVID-19 (dated by TCRdb to about 2021). The library was obtained by 5' RACE. The listed sequencing device is Illumina NovaSeq 6000. The public reads were reanalyzed by TCRdb: fastp trimming at Q25, MiXCR alignment, in-frame beta chains only. Every CDR3 protein is listed once, alongside the most common genes and DNA of its rows. Recorded for this sample are around 5,000 distinct CDR3 sequences; over 20% of them occurred a single time. The leading ten clones occupy about 2% of the sample. The source material was PBMCs or a T cell subset sorted from them (not recorded which). Receptors originate from an adult who had mild COVID-19 (a few samples of this study predate the infection). The sample titles of this study are shuffled in the database, so cell type and time point are left out.

This clonotype has a count of ten or more. The chain is built from TRBV5-4 and TRBJ1-1; maybe TRBD1 (6 bases). Germline CDR1 and CDR2: SGHNT and YYREEE (reference sequence). The V gene lost 4 bases and the J gene lost 6 bases, with 16 bases spanning the gap. CDR3 length: 14 amino acids. The CDR3 DNA follows: TGTGCCAGCAGCCCGCCGACAGGAATGGCTGAAGCTTTCTTT. Amino acid sequence: CASSPPTGMAEAFF.

In this sample, this clonotype is medium-sized. The chain recombines TRBV5-6 with TRBJ1-2, with D uncertain. The CDR3 is 17 residues long. Germline CDR1 is SGHDT and CDR2 is YYEEEE. V was shortened by 0 bases and J by 4 bases, with 19 bases between the two germline ends. CDR3 protein: CASSLAIHVQRSYGYTF. Written as DNA, the CDR3 is TGTGCCAGCAGCTTGGCGATCCATGTGCAAAGGAGCTATGGCTACACCTTC.

This clonotype was counted ten times or more. CDR3 residues: CASTDRGRPPIYEQYV. DNA of the CDR3: TGTGCCAGTACCGACAGGGGGCGACCCCCCATCTACGAGCAGTACGTC. The chain employs TRBV19 and TRBJ2-7; 10 bases are a match to TRBD1. From germline, CDR1 is LNHDA and CDR2 SQIVND (reference sequence). Germline trimming cut 7 bases from V and 3 bases from J; bases unmatched to any gene: 12. The CDR3 has 16 residues.

The chain joins TRBV20-1 to TRBJ2-3; 10 nucleotides line up with TRBD2. Germline CDR1 reads DFQATT; CDR2 reads SNEGSKA (reference sequence). The ends lost 3 bases at V and 3 bases at J; junction bases unmatched: 12. The CDR3 spans 17 residues. The CDR3 region has the DNA TGCAGTGCTAGCGGACTTATAGCTAGCGGGGGTACAGATACGCAGTATTTT. Its translation is CSASGLIASGGTDTQYF.

This clonotype ranks as medium-sized. The rearrangement uses TRBV14 and TRBJ2-1, with TRBD1 as a possible D gene (6 bases). Germline V gives CDR1 SGHDN, CDR2 FVKESK. The V and J ends lost 4 bases and 0 bases respectively, with 25 bases between them. The CDR3 is 20 residues long. The CDR3 DNA reads TGTGCCAGCAGCCTCCGACCCCAACGGGCAGGGGCGAACTCCTACAATGAGCAGTTCTTC. Translating it yields CASSLRPQRAGANSYNEQFF.

This clonotype is labeled as medium-sized (0.01 to 0.1%). The chain combines TRBV18 with TRBJ2-3; 9 nucleotides agree with TRBD2. Germline CDR1 and CDR2: KGHSH and LQKENI. CDR3 length: 16 residues. The V segment lost 0 bases and the J segment 6 bases; nucleotides outside the gene matches: 7. The CDR3 bases are TGTGCCAGCTCACCACCCTTTGCGGGGGGGCCCGATACGCAGTATTTT. This translates into CASSPPFAGGPDTQYF.

Judged by abundance, this clonotype is medium-sized (0.01 to 0.1%). This chain connects TRBV7-2 to TRBJ2-7, with 9 bases identical to TRBD1. V was clipped by 3 bases and J by 0 bases; unmatched bases: 3. Germline V gene lookup returns CDR1 SGHTA and CDR2 FQGNSA. This CDR3 comprises 15 residues. In nucleotides, the CDR3 is TGTGCCAGCAGCTTTACAGGGGGCCTCTCCTACGAGCAGTACTTC. It codes for CASSFTGGLSYEQYF. Using reference TRBV7-2 and TRBJ2-7 for the parts outside the CDR3, the full variable domain is GAGVSQSPSNKVTEKGKDVELRCDPISGHTALYWYRQSLGQGLEFLIYFQGNSAPDKSGLPSDRFSAERTGGSVSTLTIQRTQQEDSAVYLCASSFTGGLSYEQYFGPGTRLTVT.

The chain recombines TRBV7-8 with TRBJ2-3; D not resolved. This CDR3 region has 11 residues. The V gene's germline CDR1 is SGHVS and CDR2 FQNEAQ. Trimming took off 6 bases at V and 6 bases at J, with 7 bases between the two ends. The CDR3 region has the DNA TGTGCCAGCAGACAACACGATACGCAGTATTTT. Translated, it gives CASRQHDTQYF.

The rearrangement links TRBV12-3 or TRBV12-4 to TRBJ2-5; D is undetermined. The V end lost 6 bases, the J end lost 1 base, and 9 bases lay between the germline ends. This CDR3 region has 13 residues. The CDR3 reads CASSKEFQETQYF. The CDR3 DNA reads as TGTGCCAGCAGCAAGGAGTTCCAAGAGACCCAGTACTTC.

The chain joins TRBV3-1 to TRBJ2-1; TRBD1 matches at 7 bases. This CDR3 region has 15 residues. CDR1 and CDR2 (germline): LGHDT, YNNKEL (reference sequence). Unmatched junction bases numbered 10, after V lost 5 bases and J lost 6 bases. Written as DNA, the CDR3 is TGTGCCAGCAGCTTAACAGGGGCGGCTCGCAATGAGCAGTTCTTC. Translated, it gives CASSLTGAARNEQFF.

This clonotype was observed many times. The V gene is TRBV28, the J gene TRBJ1-5, with D maybe TRBD1 (5 bases). V was clipped by 5 bases and J by 7 bases, with 9 bases between them. The CDR3 totals 12 residues. Germline V CDR1 and CDR2: MDHEN, SYDVKM. In DNA form, the CDR3 reads TGTGCCAGCAGTCGGGGCGGGCAGCCCCAGCATTTT. It yields the protein CASSRGGQPQHF.

By sample share, this clonotype is medium-sized. This chain connects TRBV12-3 or TRBV12-4 to TRBJ1-2, with a possible D match to TRBD1 (5 bases). CDR3 length: 14 amino acids. V was cut by 6 bases and J by 4 bases, with 15 bases left in between. The CDR3 nucleotides read TGTGCCAGCAGCCCAAGACAGAGAGTCTATGGCTACACCTTC. This gives the protein CASSPRQRVYGYTF.

By sample fraction, this clonotype is medium-sized. The gene calls are TRBV7-8 and TRBJ2-3, with 7 bases identical to TRBD2. The J segment lost 0 bases and the V segment lost 0 bases, leaving 3 bases of the junction unmatched. Germline assignment: CDR1 SGHVS and CDR2 FQNEAQ. The CDR3 sequence is 16 residues long. CDR3 in amino acids: CASSLAPGGSTDTQYF. The CDR3 DNA sequence: TGTGCCAGCAGCTTAGCGCCGGGGGGAAGCACAGATACGCAGTATTTT.

Ten or more counts support this clonotype. The chain recombines TRBV6-5 with TRBJ1-5; D not resolved. Per the germline V gene, CDR1 is MNHEY and CDR2 is SVGAGI. The CDR3 totals 12 residues. V lost 6 bases, J lost 7 bases, and 10 bases lay in between. CDR3 coding DNA: TGTGCCAGCAGCCCTCTCGGGCAGCCCCAGCATTTT. This gives the protein CASSPLGQPQHF.

This clonotype was observed once. J is TRBJ2-1 and V is TRBV7-2; D is uncertain. Germline V gene data show CDR1 as SGHTA and CDR2 as FQGNSA. The ends were cut back, 4 bases at V and 7 bases at J, with 20 bases in the middle. The CDR3 contains 16 residues. The chain's CDR3 is CASSSAYTIILNEQFF. The CDR3 coding sequence is TGTGCCAGCAGCTCAGCGTACACTATAATCCTGAATGAGCAGTTCTTC.

This clonotype is large by share. The rearrangement joins TRBV20-1 to TRBJ2-2, with a possible D match to TRBD2 (6 bases). CDR3 length: 13 residues. Deletions cut 0 bases from V and 6 bases from J, with 8 bases between. Germline loops: CDR1 DFQATT, CDR2 SNEGSKA (reference sequence). The CDR3 DNA follows: TGCAGTGCTAGAGAAGGACTATCCGGGGAGCTGTTTTTT. It translates to CSAREGLSGELFF.

This clonotype is labeled as medium-sized. The chain recombines TRBV18 with TRBJ2-7; the D gene is possibly TRBD1 (5 bases). V was clipped by 4 bases and J by 7 bases, with 14 bases between them. The CDR3 is 13 residues long. Germline V gene lookup returns CDR1 KGHSH and CDR2 LQKENI. CDR3 sequence reads: CASSQTDSYEQYF. The CDR3 DNA is TGTGCCAGCTCACAAACCGACAGCTATGAGCAGTACTTC.

This clonotype is medium-sized (0.01 to 0.1%). The chain couples TRBV2 to TRBJ2-5; no reliable D call. V lost 1 base and J lost 12, with 15 bases in between. The CDR3 is made up of 13 amino acids. CDR1 and CDR2 (germline): SNHLY, FYNNEI. This chain's CDR3 is CASSEVGKTREYF. CDR3 nucleotide sequence: TGTGCCAGCAGTGAAGTGGGGAAGACAAGAGAGTACTTC.

This clonotype ranks as medium-sized. This chain joins TRBV4-1 and TRBJ2-2, with a possible D match to TRBD1 (6 bases). The CDR3 is made up of 18 amino acids. Between the trimmed V and J ends, which lost 1 base and 3 bases, there was a span of 18 bases. Germline CDR1 MGHRA, CDR2 YSYEKL. Here the CDR3 reads CASSQVPLAAGDTGELFF. Written as DNA, the CDR3 is TGCGCCAGCAGCCAAGTTCCCTTGGCAGCAGGGGACACCGGGGAGCTGTTTTTT.

Judged by abundance, this clonotype is medium-sized. The chain combines TRBV3-1 with TRBJ2-7; a possible D gene is TRBD1 (5 bases). CDR3 length equals 12 residues. The V gene's germline CDR1 is LGHDT and CDR2 YNNKEL (reference sequence). Trimming took 4 bases from V and 4 from J, leaving 8 bases between them. This CDR3 is CASSLTDYEQYF. The DNA of the CDR3 is TGTGCCAGCAGCCTGACAGATTACGAGCAGTACTTC.

The chain combines TRBV12-3 or TRBV12-4 with TRBJ2-7; TRBD1 aligns across 8 bases. This CDR3 is 14 amino acids long. With 5 bases clipped from V and 2 bases from J, the junction kept 5 bases outside the gene matches. CDR3 sequence reads: CASSPDRAAYEQYF. The CDR3 nucleotides are TGTGCCAGCAGTCCGGACAGGGCGGCCTACGAGCAGTACTTC.

This clonotype is classed as medium-sized. This sequence joins TRBV5-6 and TRBJ2-5, with 7 bases lining up with TRBD2. Germline lookup yields CDR1 SGHDT and CDR2 YYEEEE. Trimming removed 4 bases from V and 2 bases from J; junction bases left unmatched: 11. This CDR3 comprises 16 residues. The CDR3: CASSPLARGTQETQYF. The DNA of the CDR3 is TGTGCCAGCAGCCCCCTTGCGCGGGGGACTCAAGAGACCCAGTACTTC.

By share, this clonotype ranks as medium-sized. The chain links TRBV7-9 to TRBJ1-1, with D hard to call. V was trimmed by 2 bases and J by 3 bases, leaving 1 base between them. Germline CDR1 reads SEHNR; CDR2 reads FQNEAQ (reference sequence). The CDR3 runs to 11 residues. CDR3 in DNA: TGTGCCAGCAGCTTATACACTGAAGCTTTCTTT. This codes for CASSLYTEAFF. Drawing the rest from reference TRBV7-9 and TRBJ1-1, the complete variable domain is DTGVSQNPRHKITKRGQNVTFRCDPISEHNRLYWYRQTLGQGPEFLTYFQNEAQLEKSRLLSDRFSAERPKGSFSTLEIQRTEQGDSAMYLCASSLYTEAFFGQGTRLTVV.

The V gene is TRBV20-1, the J gene TRBJ2-3; TRBD2 agrees at 9 bases. Losses at the gene ends were 0 bases for V and 1 base for J; bases not matched to a gene: 5. Germline lookup yields CDR1 DFQATT and CDR2 SNEGSKA (reference sequence). The CDR3 loop spans 16 amino acids. CDR3 in DNA: TGCAGTGCTAGAGACCCGGCGGGGGGGCGCACAGATACGCAGTATTTT. This encodes CSARDPAGGRTDTQYF.

The V and J genes are TRBV6-2 or TRBV6-3 and TRBJ2-7; D uncertain. The germline gives CDR1 MNHEY, CDR2 SVGEGT. With 0 bases removed from V and 6 bases from J, the gap between germline ends came to 3 bases. CDR3 length: 11 residues. CDR3 amino acids: CASSYSTEQYF. DNA for the CDR3: TGTGCCAGCAGTTACTCGACCGAGCAGTACTTC.

This clonotype is deemed medium-sized. Compared with germline, one end of the junction differs, possibly owing to a read error. This chain joins TRBV6-5 and TRBJ2-5; D gene uncertain. This CDR3 is built from 11 residues. CDR1 and CDR2 (germline): MNHEY, SVGAGI. The CDR3 sequence: CASSSQESQYF. CDR3 DNA: TGTGCCAGCAGTTCTCAAGAGAGCCAGTACTTC.